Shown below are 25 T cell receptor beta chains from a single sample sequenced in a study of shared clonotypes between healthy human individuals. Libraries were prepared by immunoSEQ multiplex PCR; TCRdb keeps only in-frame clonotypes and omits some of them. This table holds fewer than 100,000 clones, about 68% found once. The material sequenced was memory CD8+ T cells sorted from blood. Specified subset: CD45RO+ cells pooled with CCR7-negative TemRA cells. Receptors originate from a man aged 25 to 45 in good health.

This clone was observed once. For the CDR3, the DNA is TGTGCCAGCAGTAGTGGGCCAAACTATAGCAATCAGCCCCAGCATTTT. Its protein is CASSSGPNYSNQPQHF. This sequence joins TRBV6-6 and TRBJ1-5; D is unclear. CDR3 length equals 16 residues. In germline, CDR1 is MNHNY, CDR2 SVGAGI (reference sequence). Trimming took off 5 bases at V and 0 bases at J, with 14 bases between the two ends.

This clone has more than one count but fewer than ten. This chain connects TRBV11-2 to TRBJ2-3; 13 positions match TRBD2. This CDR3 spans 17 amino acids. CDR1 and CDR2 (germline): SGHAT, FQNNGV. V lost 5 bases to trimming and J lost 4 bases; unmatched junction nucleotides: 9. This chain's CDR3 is CASSQELAGGPADTQYF. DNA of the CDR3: TGTGCCAGCAGCCAAGAACTAGCGGGAGGGCCGGCAGATACGCAGTATTTT. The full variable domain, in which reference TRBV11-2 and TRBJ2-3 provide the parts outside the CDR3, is EAGVAQSPRYKIIEKRQSVAFWCNPISGHATLYWYQQILGQGPKLLIQFQNNGVVDDSQLPKDRFSAERLKGVDSTLKIQPAKLEDSAVYLCASSQELAGGPADTQYFGPGTRLTVL.

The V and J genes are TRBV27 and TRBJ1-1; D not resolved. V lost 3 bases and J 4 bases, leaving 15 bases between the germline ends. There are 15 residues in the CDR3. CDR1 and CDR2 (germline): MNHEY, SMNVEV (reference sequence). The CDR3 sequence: CASSFLSGSSTEAFF. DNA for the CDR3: TGTGCCAGCAGTTTTCTTTCCGGCAGTTCCACTGAAGCTTTCTTT.

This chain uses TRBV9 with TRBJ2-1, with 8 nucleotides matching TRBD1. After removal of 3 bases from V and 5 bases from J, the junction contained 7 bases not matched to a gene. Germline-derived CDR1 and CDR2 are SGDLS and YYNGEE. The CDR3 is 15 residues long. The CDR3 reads CASSAPPTGDNEQFF. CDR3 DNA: TGTGCCAGCAGCGCACCCCCGACAGGGGACAATGAGCAGTTCTTC.

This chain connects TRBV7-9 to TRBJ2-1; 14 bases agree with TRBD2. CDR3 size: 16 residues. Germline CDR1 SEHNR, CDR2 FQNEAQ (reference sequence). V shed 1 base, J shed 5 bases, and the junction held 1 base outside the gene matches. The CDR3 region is CASSLGTSGGNNEQFF. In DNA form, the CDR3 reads TGTGCCAGCAGCTTAGGGACTAGCGGGGGGAACAATGAGCAGTTCTTC. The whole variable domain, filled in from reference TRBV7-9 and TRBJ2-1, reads DTGVSQNPRHKITKRGQNVTFRCDPISEHNRLYWYRQTLGQGPEFLTYFQNEAQLEKSRLLSDRFSAERPKGSFSTLEIQRTEQGDSAMYLCASSLGTSGGNNEQFFGPGTRLTVL.

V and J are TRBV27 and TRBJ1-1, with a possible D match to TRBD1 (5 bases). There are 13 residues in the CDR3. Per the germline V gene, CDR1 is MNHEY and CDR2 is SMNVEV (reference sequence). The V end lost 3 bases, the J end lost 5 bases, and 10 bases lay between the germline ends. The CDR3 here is CASSFDGGTEAFF. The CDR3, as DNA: TGTGCCAGCAGTTTCGACGGGGGGACTGAAGCTTTCTTT.

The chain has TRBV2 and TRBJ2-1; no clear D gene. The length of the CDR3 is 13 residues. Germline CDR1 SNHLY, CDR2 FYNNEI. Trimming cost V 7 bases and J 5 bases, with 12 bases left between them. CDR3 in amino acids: CASKFSNHNEQFF. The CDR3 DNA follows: TGTGCCAGCAAGTTTTCTAACCACAATGAGCAGTTCTTC.

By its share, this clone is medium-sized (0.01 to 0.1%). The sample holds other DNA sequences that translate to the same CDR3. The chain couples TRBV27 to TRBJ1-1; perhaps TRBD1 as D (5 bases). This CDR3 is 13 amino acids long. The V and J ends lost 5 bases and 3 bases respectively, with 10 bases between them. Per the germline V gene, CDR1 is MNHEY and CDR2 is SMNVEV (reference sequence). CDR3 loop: CASSITGDTEAFF. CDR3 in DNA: TGTGCCAGCAGTATCACGGGGGACACTGAAGCTTTCTTT.

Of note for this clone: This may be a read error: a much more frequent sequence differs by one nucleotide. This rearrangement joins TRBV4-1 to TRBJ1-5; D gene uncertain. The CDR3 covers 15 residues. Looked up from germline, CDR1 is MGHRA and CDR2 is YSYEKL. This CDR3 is CASSQDLGSNRPQHF. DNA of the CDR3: TGCGCCAGCAGCCAAGATCTGGGAAGCAATCGGCCCCAGCATTTT.

The CDR3 region is CASSLEDEQYF. The CDR3, as DNA: TGTGCCAGCAGCTTAGAGGACGAGCAGTACTTC. The chain employs TRBV7-8 and TRBJ2-7; D unresolved. Germline assignment: CDR1 SGHVS and CDR2 FQNEAQ. This CDR3 is built from 11 residues. The V gene lost 1 base and the J gene lost 5 bases, with 3 bases spanning the gap.

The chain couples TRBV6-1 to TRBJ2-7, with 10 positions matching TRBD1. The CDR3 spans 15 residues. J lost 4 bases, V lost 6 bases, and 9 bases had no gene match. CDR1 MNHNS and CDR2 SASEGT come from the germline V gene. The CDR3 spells CASRHAGQGSYEQYF. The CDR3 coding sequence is TGTGCCAGCAGGCATGCGGGACAGGGGTCTTACGAGCAGTACTTC.

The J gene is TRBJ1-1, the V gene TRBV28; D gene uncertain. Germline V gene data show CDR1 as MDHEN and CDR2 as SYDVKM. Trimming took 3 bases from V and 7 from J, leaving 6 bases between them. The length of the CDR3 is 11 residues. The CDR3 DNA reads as TGTGCCAGCAGTTTGGTAGGTGAAGCTTTCTTT. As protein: CASSLVGEAFF.

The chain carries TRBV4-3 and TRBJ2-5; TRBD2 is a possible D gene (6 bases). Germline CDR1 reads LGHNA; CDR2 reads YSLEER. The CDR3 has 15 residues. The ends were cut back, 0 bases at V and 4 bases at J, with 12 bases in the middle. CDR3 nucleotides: TGCGCCAGCAGCCAAGATTGGGGAGGTCTAGAGACCCAGTACTTC. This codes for CASSQDWGGLETQYF.

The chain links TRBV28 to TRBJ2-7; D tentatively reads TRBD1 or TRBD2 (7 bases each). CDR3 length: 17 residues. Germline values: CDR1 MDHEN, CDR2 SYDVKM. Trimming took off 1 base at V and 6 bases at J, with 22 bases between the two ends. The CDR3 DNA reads TGTGCCAGCAGTTTATATCAGGGGGACTATAGGGTCGGCGAGCAGTACTTC. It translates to CASSLYQGDYRVGEQYF.

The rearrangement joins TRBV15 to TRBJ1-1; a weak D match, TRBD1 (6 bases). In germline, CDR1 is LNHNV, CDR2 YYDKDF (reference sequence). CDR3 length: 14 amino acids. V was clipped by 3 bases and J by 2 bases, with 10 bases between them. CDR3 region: CATSRDSYNTEAFF. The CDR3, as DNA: TGTGCCACCAGCAGGGACAGTTACAACACTGAAGCTTTCTTT.

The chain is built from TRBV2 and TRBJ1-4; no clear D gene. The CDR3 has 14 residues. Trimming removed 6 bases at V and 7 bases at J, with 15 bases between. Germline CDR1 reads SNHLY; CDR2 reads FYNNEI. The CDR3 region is CASSRQGGGEKLFF. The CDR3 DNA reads TGTGCCAGCAGCCGACAAGGTGGTGGTGAAAAACTGTTTTTT.

The CDR3 DNA reads TGTGCCAGCAGCTTACCCGCGGGACAGTTCCCTGGGGAGTACTTC. The encoded protein is CASSLPAGQFPGEYF. The chain uses TRBV7-9 and TRBJ2-7; maybe TRBD1 (7 bases). Trimming pared 2 bases from V and 11 bases from J, leaving 22 bases between. This CDR3 spans 15 amino acids. The germline V gene encodes CDR1 SEHNR and CDR2 FQNEAQ (reference sequence). Drawing the rest from reference TRBV7-9 and TRBJ2-7, the complete variable domain is DTGVSQNPRHKITKRGQNVTFRCDPISEHNRLYWYRQTLGQGPEFLTYFQNEAQLEKSRLLSDRFSAERPKGSFSTLEIQRTEQGDSAMYLCASSLPAGQFPGEYFGPGTRLTVT.

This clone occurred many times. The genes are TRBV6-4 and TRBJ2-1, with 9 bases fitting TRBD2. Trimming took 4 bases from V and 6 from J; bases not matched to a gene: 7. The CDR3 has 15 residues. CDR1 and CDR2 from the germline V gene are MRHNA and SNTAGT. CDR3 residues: CASSVISSGANEQFF. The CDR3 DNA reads TGTGCCAGCAGTGTGATTTCTAGCGGGGCCAATGAGCAGTTCTTC.

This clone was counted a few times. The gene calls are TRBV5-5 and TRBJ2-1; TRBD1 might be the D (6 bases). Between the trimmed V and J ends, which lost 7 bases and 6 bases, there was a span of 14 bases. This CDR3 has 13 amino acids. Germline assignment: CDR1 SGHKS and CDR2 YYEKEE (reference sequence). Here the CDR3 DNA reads TGTGCCAGCTGGCCAGGGGTGGGCAATGAGCAGTTCTTC. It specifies CASWPGVGNEQFF.

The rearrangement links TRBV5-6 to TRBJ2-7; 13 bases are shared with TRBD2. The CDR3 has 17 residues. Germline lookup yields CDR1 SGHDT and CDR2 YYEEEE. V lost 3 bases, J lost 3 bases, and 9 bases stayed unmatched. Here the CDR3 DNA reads TGTGCCAGCAGCTCCACCGGGACTAGCGGGATGGACTACGAGCAGTACTTC. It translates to CASSSTGTSGMDYEQYF.

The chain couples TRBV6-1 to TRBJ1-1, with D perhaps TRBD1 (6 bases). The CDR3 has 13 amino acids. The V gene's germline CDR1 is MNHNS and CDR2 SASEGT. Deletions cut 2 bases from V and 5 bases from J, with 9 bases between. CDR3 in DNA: TGTGCCAGCAGTGAAACGAGGGGGACTGAAGCTTTCTTT. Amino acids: CASSETRGTEAFF.

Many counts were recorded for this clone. The DNA for the CDR3 is TGCGCCAGCAGCCAACCCGGGGGAGCAGTGCAAGAGACCCAGTACTTC. Encoded protein: CASSQPGGAVQETQYF. This chain connects TRBV4-1 to TRBJ2-5, with D tentatively TRBD2 (6 bases). Per germline, CDR1 MGHRA and CDR2 YSYEKL. The V end was cut by 2 bases, the J end by 2 bases, with 15 bases between. The CDR3 is 16 amino acids.

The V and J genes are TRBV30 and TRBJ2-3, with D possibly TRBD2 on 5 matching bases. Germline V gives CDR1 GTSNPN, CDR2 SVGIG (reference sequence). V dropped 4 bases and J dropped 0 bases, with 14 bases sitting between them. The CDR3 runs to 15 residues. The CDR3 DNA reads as TGTGCCTGGACGCCTGCGGGCTCTAGCACAGATACGCAGTATTTT. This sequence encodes CAWTPAGSSTDTQYF.

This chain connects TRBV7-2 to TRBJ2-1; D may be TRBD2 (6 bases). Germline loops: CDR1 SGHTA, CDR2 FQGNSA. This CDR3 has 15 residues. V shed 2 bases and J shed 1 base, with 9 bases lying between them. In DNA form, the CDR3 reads TGTGCCAGCAGCTTATACGCGGGATCCTACAATGAGCAGTTCTTC. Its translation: CASSLYAGSYNEQFF.

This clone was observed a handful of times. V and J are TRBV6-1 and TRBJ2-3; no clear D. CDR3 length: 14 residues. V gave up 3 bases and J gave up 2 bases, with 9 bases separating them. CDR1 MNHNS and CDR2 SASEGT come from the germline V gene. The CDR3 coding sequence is TGTGCCAGCAGTGACCCGTCCCTCACAGATACGCAGTATTTT. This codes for CASSDPSLTDTQYF.